Below, 12 T cell receptor beta chains from the same sample are listed, as sequenced in a study of monozygotic twins with inflammatory bowel disease. TCRdb re-analyzed the 5' RACE reads; it lists each CDR3 protein once, without DNA. Its table records about 300,000 distinct CDR3 sequences. The sample consisted of blood. These receptors all come from a human donor with ulcerative colitis or Crohn's disease, or a healthy co-twin of an affected twin (not recorded which).

The chain links TRBV10-3 to TRBJ2-5; checking the TCRdb D call of TRBD1 is not possible without DNA. Germline-derived CDR1 and CDR2 are ENHRY and SYGVKD. The CDR3 contains 11 residues. The CDR3 protein is CAIINPGDQYF.

The chain joins TRBV6-5 to TRBJ1-6; the D call from TCRdb, TRBD1, cannot be confirmed without DNA. The CDR3 is 12 residues long. Germline values: CDR1 MNHEY, CDR2 SVGAGI. CDR3 region: CASSSQVSPLHF.

The chain joins TRBV5-5 to TRBJ1-1. The germline V gene encodes CDR1 SGHKS and CDR2 YYEKEE (reference sequence). The CDR3 runs to 14 residues. CDR3 region: CASSHDYPNTEAFF.

CDR3 loop: CSASSIQGYSGANVLTF. The chain employs TRBV20-1 and TRBJ2-6; TCRdb outputs TRBD1, but without DNA this stays unchecked. Looked up from germline, CDR1 is DFQATT and CDR2 is SNEGSKA (reference sequence). The length of the CDR3 is 17 residues.

The rearrangement links TRBV9 to TRBJ2-1; TCRdb reports TRBD2, a call that lacks DNA to check it against. Germline V gene data show CDR1 as SGDLS and CDR2 as YYNGEE. CDR3 size: 15 residues. Here the CDR3 reads CASSVAGLAGNEQFF.

V and J are TRBV7-2 and TRBJ1-1. CDR3 length: 14 amino acids. Germline loops: CDR1 SGHTA, CDR2 FQGNSA. CDR3 sequence: CASSEKTKGTEAFF.

The V call is TRBV7-2, the J call TRBJ2-7. The CDR3 contains 14 residues. The V gene's germline CDR1 is SGHTA and CDR2 FQGNSA. CDR3 sequence reads: CASSLGTATYEQYF. Together with reference TRBV7-2 and TRBJ2-7, the CDR3 gives the full variable domain: GAGVSQSPSNKVTEKGKDVELRCDPISGHTALYWYRQSLGQGLEFLIYFQGNSAPDKSGLPSDRFSAERTGGSVSTLTIQRTQQEDSAVYLCASSLGTATYEQYFGPGTRLTVT.

The V call is TRBV5-1, the J call TRBJ1-1. CDR1 is SGHRS, CDR2 YFSETQ, per germline. The CDR3 has 13 amino acids. This CDR3 reads CASRKTMNTEAFF.

The gene calls are TRBV7-2 and TRBJ1-5; with no DNA, the TCRdb D assignment of TRBD1 cannot be verified. This CDR3 is built from 16 residues. CDR1 SGHTA and CDR2 FQGNSA come from the germline V gene. The CDR3 sequence is CASSLVATGSNQPRHF.

The chain employs TRBV7-2 and TRBJ2-3; TCRdb designates TRBD2, a call that cannot be tested without DNA. The CDR3 contains 16 residues. Germline loops: CDR1 SGHTA, CDR2 FQGNSA. CDR3 sequence reads: CASDAASGRHTDTQYF.

The V call is TRBV5-1, the J call TRBJ1-1. This CDR3 is 14 amino acids long. CDR1 and CDR2 from the germline V gene are SGHRS and YFSETQ. The CDR3 sequence is CASSLNMRNTEAFF.

The chain links TRBV5-1 to TRBJ1-6; there is no DNA to check the TCRdb D call of TRBD1. The germline V gene encodes CDR1 SGHRS and CDR2 YFSETQ. The CDR3 has 15 residues. The CDR3 is CASSSKTGAGSPLHF.